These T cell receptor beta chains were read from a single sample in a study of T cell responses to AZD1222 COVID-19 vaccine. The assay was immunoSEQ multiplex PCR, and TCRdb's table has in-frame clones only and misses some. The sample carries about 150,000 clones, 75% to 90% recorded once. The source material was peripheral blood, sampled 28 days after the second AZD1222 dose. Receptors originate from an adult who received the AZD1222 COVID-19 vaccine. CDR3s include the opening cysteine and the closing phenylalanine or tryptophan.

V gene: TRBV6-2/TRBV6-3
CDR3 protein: CASTPTGNQPQHF

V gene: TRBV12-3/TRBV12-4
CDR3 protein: CASSSGTGSEQYF

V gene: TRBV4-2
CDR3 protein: CASTPTVDRTYEQYF

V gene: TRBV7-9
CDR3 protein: CASTGSRMGTDTQYF

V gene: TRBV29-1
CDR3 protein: CSVAGPTVPEKLFF

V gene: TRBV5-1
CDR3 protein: CASSSGTAFAGYTF

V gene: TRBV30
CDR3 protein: CAWSASGAYNEQFF

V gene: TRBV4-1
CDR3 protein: CASSQVEWGNTEAFF

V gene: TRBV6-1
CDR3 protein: CASSDLVSSNQPQHF

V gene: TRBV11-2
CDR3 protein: CASSLGQTSYGYTF

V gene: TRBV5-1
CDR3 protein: CASSPGQGNNSPLHF

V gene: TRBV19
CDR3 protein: CASRGQSYSNQPQHF

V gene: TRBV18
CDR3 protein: CASSPPGVDGYTF

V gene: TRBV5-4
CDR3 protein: CASSLARRDSGNTIYF

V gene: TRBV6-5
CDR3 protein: CASTRSNMNTEAFF

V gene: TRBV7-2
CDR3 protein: CASSPGRGNSPLHF

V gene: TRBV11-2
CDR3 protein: CASSVDRYTGELFF

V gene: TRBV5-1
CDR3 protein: CASSSGLAGSTDTQYF

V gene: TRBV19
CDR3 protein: CASRRDSGITGELFF

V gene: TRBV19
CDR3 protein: CASSMIGLTNEKLFF

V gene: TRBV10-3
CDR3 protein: CAIRARGGVLDYTF

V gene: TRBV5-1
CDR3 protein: CASTAESTYEQYF